The sequence of this T cell receptor (beta chain) was determined in a study of CD8 T cells in ankylosing spondylitis. Quantitative 5'-RACE with molecular barcodes was used to make the TCR beta libraries. TCRdb redid the calling of the 5' RACE reads with MiXCR, one entry per CDR3 protein. The sample lists under 300,000 distinct CDR3 sequences, 8% to 9.5% occurring once. The germline V gene has CDR1 GTSNPN and CDR2 SVGIG (reference sequence). CDR3 length equals 16 residues. The ends lost 3 bases at V and 1 base at J; junction bases unmatched: 5. Sequencing input: blood, either unsorted or a sorted T cell fraction (not recorded which). The chain carries TRBV30 and TRBJ2-5; TRBD2 aligns across 13 bases. This clonotype originated in a male donor with ankylosing spondylitis or in good health (not recorded which). The CDR3 DNA follows: TGTGCCTGGAGAGCAGGACTAGCGGGGGCCCAAGAGACCCAGTACTTC. Encoded protein: CAWRAGLAGAQETQYF.